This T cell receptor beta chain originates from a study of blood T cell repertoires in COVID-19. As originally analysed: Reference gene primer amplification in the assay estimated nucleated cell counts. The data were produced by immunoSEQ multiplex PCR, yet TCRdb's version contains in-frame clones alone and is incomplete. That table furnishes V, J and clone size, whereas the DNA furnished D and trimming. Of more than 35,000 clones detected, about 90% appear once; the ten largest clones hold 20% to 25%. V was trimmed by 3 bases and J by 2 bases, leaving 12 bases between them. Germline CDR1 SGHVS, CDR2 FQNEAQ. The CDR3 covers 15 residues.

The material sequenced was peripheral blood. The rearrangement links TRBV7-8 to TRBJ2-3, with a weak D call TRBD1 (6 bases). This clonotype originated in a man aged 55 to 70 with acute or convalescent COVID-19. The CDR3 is CASSFGQGYTDTQYF. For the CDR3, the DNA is TGTGCCAGCAGCTTCGGGCAGGGGTACACAGATACGCAGTATTTT. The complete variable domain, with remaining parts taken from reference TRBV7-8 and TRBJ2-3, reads GAGVSQSPRYKVAKRGQDVALRCDPISGHVSLFWYQQALGQGPEFLTYFQNEAQLDKSGLPSDRFFAERPEGSVSTLKIQRTQQEDSAVYLCASSFGQGYTDTQYFGPGTRLTVL.